The 18 T cell receptor beta chains below come from one sample, sequenced in a study of blood T cell repertoires in COVID-19. The data were produced by immunoSEQ multiplex PCR, yet TCRdb's version contains in-frame clones alone and is incomplete. Here the sample spans around 300,000 clones, about nine tenths being singletons. The specimen sequenced was PBMCs or T cells enriched from blood (not recorded which). Receptors were obtained from a woman between 40 and 50 years old who had recovered from COVID-19.

V usage is TRBV5-1 and J usage is TRBJ2-3; a possible D gene is TRBD2 (6 bases). V gave up 0 bases and J gave up 2 bases, with 13 bases separating them. The CDR3 extends over 16 amino acids. Germline assignment: CDR1 SGHRS and CDR2 YFSETQ. The CDR3 reads CASSLGGTADTDTQYF. The CDR3 DNA is TGCGCCAGCAGCTTGGGTGGGACTGCAGACACAGATACGCAGTATTTT.

This CDR3 reads CASTGQGDFDGYTF. In nucleotides, the CDR3 is TGTGCCAGCACAGGACAGGGGGATTTCGATGGCTACACCTTC. The chain employs TRBV25-1 and TRBJ1-2, with 10 bases fitting TRBD1. The V and J ends lost 7 bases and 6 bases, in that order; junction bases with no gene match: 8. In germline, CDR1 is MGHDK, CDR2 SYGVNS. The CDR3 length is 14 residues.

The genes are TRBV5-4 and TRBJ1-2, with 11 bases fitting TRBD1. The V segment lost 3 bases and the J segment 3 bases; nucleotides outside the gene matches: 1. The CDR3 consists of 14 residues. The V gene's germline CDR1 is SGHNT and CDR2 YYREEE (reference sequence). CDR3 amino acids: CASSSGQGDYGYTF. The DNA for the CDR3 is TGTGCCAGCAGCTCGGGACAGGGGGACTATGGCTACACCTTC.

The chain carries TRBV7-9 and TRBJ1-2; weak D call: TRBD1 (5 bases). The CDR3 totals 14 residues. CDR1 and CDR2 (germline): SEHNR, FQNEAQ (reference sequence). Trimming removed 4 bases from V and 7 bases from J, with 16 bases in between. CDR3 amino acids: CASSSPGGAGGYTF. The CDR3 bases are TGTGCCAGCAGCTCGCCAGGAGGGGCAGGTGGCTACACCTTC.

The chain is built from TRBV18 and TRBJ2-2; 8 bases agree with TRBD1. Germline loops: CDR1 KGHSH, CDR2 LQKENI. V gave up 2 bases and J gave up 7 bases; unmatched junction bases: 9. The CDR3 runs 16 residues. The CDR3 DNA reads as TGTGCCAGCTCACCATCAGCAGGGGGCGTCGGCGGGGAGCTGTTTTTT. This codes for CASSPSAGGVGGELFF.

The V and J genes are TRBV9 and TRBJ2-7; the match to TRBD1 covers 7 bases. CDR1 and CDR2 from the germline V gene are SGDLS and YYNGEE. The CDR3 runs to 16 residues. Unmatched junction bases numbered 8, after V lost 2 bases and J lost 0 bases. The CDR3 DNA sequence: TGTGCCAGCAGCGTTCATAGGGACAGCTTCTCCTACGAGCAGTACTTC. It specifies CASSVHRDSFSYEQYF.

The V gene is TRBV18, the J gene TRBJ2-1, with 11 bases lining up with TRBD2. V shed 6 bases, J shed 5 bases, and the junction held 3 bases outside the gene matches. CDR3 length equals 14 residues. CDR1 and CDR2 (germline): KGHSH, LQKENI. Here the CDR3 DNA reads TGTGCCAGCTCCTCGACTAGCGGGGACAATGAGCAGTTCTTC. Amino acid sequence: CASSSTSGDNEQFF.

The chain recombines TRBV5-1 with TRBJ1-2, with TRBD1 as a possible D gene (6 bases). Germline V gives CDR1 SGHRS, CDR2 YFSETQ. The CDR3 runs 16 residues. Trimming cost V 1 base and J 8 bases, with 21 bases left between them. CDR3 protein: CASSLSLQETGRGYTF. The CDR3 nucleotides read TGCGCCAGCAGCTTGTCCCTCCAAGAGACAGGACGAGGCTACACCTTC.

The rearrangement uses TRBV6-5 and TRBJ2-7; maybe TRBD2 (6 bases). The CDR3 totals 15 residues. Germline V CDR1 and CDR2: MNHEY, SVGAGI. The V and J ends lost 6 bases and 0 bases respectively, with 15 bases between them. For the CDR3, the DNA is TGTGCCAGCAGAGTTTCCCCCGGGAGCTCCTACGAGCAGTACTTC. Translating gives CASRVSPGSSYEQYF.

This clone has more than one count but fewer than ten. This chain joins TRBV11-2 and TRBJ1-2, with D possibly matching TRBD1 (5 bases). Deletions cut 5 bases from V and 4 bases from J, with 17 bases between. The CDR3 loop spans 15 amino acids. CDR1 and CDR2 (germline): SGHAT, FQNNGV. The chain's CDR3 is CASSPAGRPSYGYTF. CDR3 DNA sequence: TGTGCCAGCAGCCCCGCGGGACGACCTTCCTATGGCTACACCTTC. The entire variable domain, with the rest obtained from reference TRBV11-2 and TRBJ1-2, is as follows: EAGVAQSPRYKIIEKRQSVAFWCNPISGHATLYWYQQILGQGPKLLIQFQNNGVVDDSQLPKDRFSAERLKGVDSTLKIQPAKLEDSAVYLCASSPAGRPSYGYTFGSGTRLTVV.

A single count supports this clone. The chain couples TRBV5-1 to TRBJ1-1, with D unclear. The CDR3 spans 14 residues. Germline V gene data show CDR1 as SGHRS and CDR2 as YFSETQ. V shed 4 bases and J shed 0 bases, with 10 bases lying between them. The CDR3 is CASSPNSMNTEAFF. CDR3 coding DNA: TGCGCCAGCAGCCCTAACAGCATGAACACTGAAGCTTTCTTT.

This chain uses TRBV2 with TRBJ1-3; 11 bases match TRBD1. The CDR3 is made up of 16 amino acids. Trimming took 6 bases from V and 4 from J; bases not matched to a gene: 8. Looked up from germline, CDR1 is SNHLY and CDR2 is FYNNEI. DNA of the CDR3: TGTGCCAGCAGGGCCGGACAGGGGGCCCGCGGAAACACCATATATTTT. Its translation is CASRAGQGARGNTIYF.

This clone appeared a single time. The chain carries TRBV6-5 and TRBJ2-7; 9 bases map to TRBD2. Per the germline V gene, CDR1 is MNHEY and CDR2 is SVGAGI. With V trimmed by 4 bases and J by 2 bases, 3 bases remained unmatched. This CDR3 has 14 amino acids. The CDR3 nucleotides are TGTGCCAGCAGTTCTCTAGCGGGGACCTACGAGCAGTACTTC. Its translation is CASSSLAGTYEQYF.

The J gene is TRBJ1-5, the V gene TRBV4-1; a weak D match, TRBD1 (6 bases). Germline V gene lookup returns CDR1 MGHRA and CDR2 YSYEKL. The ends were cut back, 2 bases at V and 1 base at J, with 9 bases in the middle. The CDR3 totals 15 residues. The CDR3 is CASSQHTGSNQPQHF. The CDR3 DNA reads as TGCGCCAGCAGCCAACACACAGGGAGCAATCAGCCCCAGCATTTT.

The chain is built from TRBV6-5 and TRBJ1-1; 7 positions agree with TRBD1. The CDR3 totals 14 residues. Germline CDR1 is MNHEY and CDR2 is SVGAGI. The V and J ends lost 5 bases and 2 bases, in that order; junction bases with no gene match: 5. Here the CDR3 reads CASSRQGDNTEAFF. In DNA, the CDR3 is TGTGCCAGCAGTCGACAGGGAGACAACACTGAAGCTTTCTTT.

This clone showed up just once. The chain is built from TRBV2 and TRBJ1-1; 10 positions agree with TRBD1. Germline V lookup: CDR1 SNHLY, CDR2 FYNNEI. This CDR3 has 15 residues. The junction had 5 bases not matched to a gene; V was cut back by 3 bases and J by 4 bases. In DNA form, the CDR3 reads TGTGCCAGCAGTGACCGGACAGGGGGAGGCACTGAAGCTTTCTTT. This encodes CASSDRTGGGTEAFF.

The chain uses TRBV14 and TRBJ2-2; 7 bases fit TRBD1. Germline V lookup: CDR1 SGHDN, CDR2 FVKESK. The CDR3 is 15 amino acids. The V gene end was trimmed by 4 bases and the J gene end by 3 bases; junction bases not matched to a gene: 5. The CDR3 DNA follows: TGTGCCAGCAGCCCTCAAACAGGGGACACCGGGGAGCTGTTTTTT. This codes for CASSPQTGDTGELFF.

The chain uses TRBV4-1 and TRBJ1-2, with D maybe TRBD1 (5 bases). The CDR3 length is 13 residues. CDR1 and CDR2 (germline): MGHRA, YSYEKL. Deletions cut 5 bases from V and 3 bases from J, with 10 bases between. CDR3 DNA sequence: TGCGCCAGCAGCAAGGGGCCGGACTATGGCTACACCTTC. Translation gives CASSKGPDYGYTF.